The clone carrying this T cell receptor (beta chain) was observed a few times. The sample, blood from the first hyperthyroidism diagnosis, precedes any ophthalmopathy symptoms. This CDR3 spans 13 amino acids. CDR1 and CDR2 (germline): MNHEY, SVGAGI. The ends lost 2 bases at V and 8 bases at J; junction bases unmatched: 3. TCR beta CDR3 sequences were amplified from RNA transcripts. TCR CDR3 underwent first-round RT-PCR with the HTBI primer set. Via MiXCR, TCRdb re-called the multiplex PCR reads, giving one row per CDR3 protein. The table records approximately 720,000 distinct CDR3 sequences, 18% of them present only once. These data originate in a study of T cells in Graves' hyperthyroidism and ophthalmopathy.

The V gene is TRBV6-5, the J gene TRBJ1-2; TRBD1 aligns across 9 bases. This receptor was taken from a woman aged 50 to 60 with Graves' hyperthyroidism that later progressed to Graves' ophthalmopathy. Sequencing was carried out using blood. Here the CDR3 reads CASSYRQGEGYTF. In DNA, the CDR3 is TGTGCCAGCAGTTACAGACAGGGGGAAGGCTACACCTTC.